Sequencing of this TCR beta chain was carried out in a study of OX40 agonist ivuxolimab in advanced cancers. Across the study: At about 81% male, the cohort had a mean age of approximately 64 years, ranging from roughly 23 to 80.

Produced via immunoSEQ multiplex PCR; TCRdb's table is partial and in-frame only. The data hold about 29,000 clones, with 65% to 80% observed a single time. The V segment lost 5 bases and the J segment 6 bases; nucleotides outside the gene matches: 11. CDR3 length: 15 residues. From germline, CDR1 is MNHEY and CDR2 SVGAGI. This sample comprised CD4+ or CD8+ T cells sorted from blood, obtained in a trial of the OX40 agonist ivuxolimab. The TCR originated in an adult with an advanced solid tumor such as melanoma, head and neck, liver or kidney cancer. This rearrangement joins TRBV6-5 to TRBJ1-2, with 8 bases identical to TRBD1. The CDR3 region has the DNA TGTGCCAGCAGTACGGGACAGGTGGTTTTAGATGGCTACACCTTC. It yields the protein CASSTGQVVLDGYTF.